The T cell receptor (beta chain) described here comes from a study of Graves' ophthalmopathy and Graves' hyperthyroidism. In this sample, this clonotype turned up a few times. Physicians reached a diagnosis by relying on clinical symptoms, serum thyroxine, TRAb, thyroid ultrasound and orbital computed tomography. The CDR3 covers 14 residues. The germline CDR1 and CDR2 sequences are MDHEN and SYDVKM. With 10 bases removed from V and 4 bases from J, the gap between germline ends came to 17 bases. Amplified material comprised TCR beta CDR3 regions derived from RNA transcripts. The library came from an HTBI-primed first-round RT-PCR and a second-round multiplex PCR. TCRdb analysed the multiplex PCR reads with MiXCR anew, one entry per CDR3 protein. The sample contains about 180,000 distinct CDR3 sequences, over 35% of which appear only once.

The chain combines TRBV28 with TRBJ1-3, with D possibly matching TRBD1 (6 bases). The sample consisted of peripheral blood. This receptor was taken from a woman between 35 and 50 years old with Graves' ophthalmopathy. CDR3 in amino acids: CATQGIQLGNTIYF. CDR3 coding DNA: TGTGCCACCCAGGGGATCCAACTCGGAAACACCATATATTTT. Supplemented by reference TRBV28 and TRBJ1-3, the full variable domain reads DVKVTQSSRYLVKRTGEKVFLECVQDMDHENMFWYRQDPGLGLRLIYFSYDVKMKEKGDIPEGYSVSREKKERFSLILESASTNQTSMYLCATQGIQLGNTIYFGEGSWLTVV.